The entry below gives a single T cell receptor beta chain sequence along with its context. Its recognized antigen is unknown. A read error may account for a junction end that differs from germline. The sample holds other DNA sequences that translate to the same CDR3. The entire amount of isolated RNA was reverse transcribed using the High Capacity cDNA Reverse Transcription Kit, so the sequenced TCRB transcripts were expressed ones. Deep immunoSEQ sequencing was applied to naive, central memory and regulatory T cell samples, giving an average of around 4 million total reads per sample. Sorted cells were lysed in RLT buffer, and RNA was extracted using DNase-treated RNeasy Micro or Mini kits according to cell number. Each cell subset was processed separately to prevent cross-contamination, with patient and healthy donor samples processed together. The immunoSEQ multiplex PCR was used to amplify TCRB sequences from cDNA, generating 87-bp fragments that spanned the CDR3 region. Sequencing of the amplicons was performed on the Illumina HiSeq platform. The authors' analysis ran thus. PCR bias was computationally corrected using synthetic template baselines, reads within Hamming distance 2 were collapsed, and singletons that could not be merged were discarded. Reads were aligned against IMGT so that V, D and J genes, CDR3 length and insertions or deletions at six rearrangement sites could be assigned. Within each subset, clonotype counts were normalized to sorted cell number, and only after that were true diversity and Gini coefficients computed with the tcR R package. The overlap coefficient, calculated on TCRB nucleotide sequences, was used to quantify repertoire sharing. TCRdb took over this immuneACCESS table, retaining in-frame rearrangements with V and J assigned. Such tables are incomplete; in checked studies, under half of the missing clones stem from an unresolved V gene, and the remainder is unexplained. The V and J calls and clone size are taken from that table; D and trimming were inferred from the DNA. A total of a few hundred thousand clones appear in this sample, 8% to 10% of them only once. The ten largest clones add up to about 0.6% of the sample.

From cysteine to phenylalanine, the CDR3 is 15 amino acids long. The sequence is cut down to CDR3 DNA, 45 bases in frame from base 1. Reading the germline V gene (reference sequence) gives CDR1 SSHAT and CDR2 FNYEAQ. From each donor, a single peripheral blood sample of about 100 mL on average was drawn into heparinised tubes. Naive, central memory, regulatory and stem cell-like memory CD4+ T cells were sorted on a BD FACSAria II using a panel including CD45RO, CCR7, CD25, CD127, CD95 and CD27. Purity was above 95% for every sorted population. PBMCs were isolated immediately by Lymphoprep density gradient centrifugation and stained directly without culture. Samples were stained and sorted in pairs, with one healthy donor and one patient per experiment, so that batch effects were minimized. This sample stems from a study of beta chain features in type 1 diabetes (dated by TCRdb to the late 2010s). For context, the study as a whole: Mean age, gender distribution, total cell number and subset yield were not different between patients and healthy donors. A total of approximately 100 million sorted cells were examined across all samples, and the number of cells per subset was strongly correlated with RNA yield. The study compared the TCRB repertoires of sorted circulating CD4+ T cell subsets in recently diagnosed type 1 diabetes patients with those in matched healthy donors. Regulatory and stem cell-like memory subsets were obtained from only 8 patients and about 8 healthy donors, while naive and central memory subsets were obtained from all 30 or so donors. The paper's findings and limits, for the study overall: HLA sub-analyses involved small numbers of individuals, so any influence of HLA type on TCRB rearrangement remained unresolved. At VDJ recombination sites, patients with type 1 diabetes made fewer insertions and deleted more nucleotides, a pattern implying thymic rearrangement abnormalities. Naive, central memory and regulatory TCRB repertoires appeared to be more similar among patients than among healthy donors. PCR may preferentially amplify shorter templates, but because patient and control samples were amplified and corrected together, any resulting skew would affect both groups equally. A moderate but significant shortening of TCRB CDR3 length was observed in type 1 diabetes patients in all four CD4+ subsets. Because cDNA was sequenced instead of genomic DNA, highly expressing activated cells could be over-represented, though the groups showed no difference in activation or CD3 levels.

The receptor comes from a man aged 30 to 39 with type 1 diabetes. Recombination connected TRBV7-7 to TRBJ2-3, and the D gene may be TRBD2, 5 bases matching. Material for sequencing was central memory CD4+ T cells from blood. The DNA sequence is TGTGCTAGCAGCTTAGACCGCGGGTCCACAGATACGCAGTATTTT. It specifies CASSLDRGSTDTQYF.